This T cell receptor (beta chain) was retrieved from a study of control samples from healthy donors and cancer patients (TCRdb year 2020). Preparation of the library involved the immunoSEQ multiplex PCR assay. In its TCRdb copy, this immuneACCESS table keeps in-frame sequences only and misses some clones. Where compared with another copy, unresolved V genes explain less than half of these, and the others have no known cause. Recorded for this sample are 210,000 or so clones; about nine tenths of them occurred a single time. In total, the top ten clones hold approximately 1.8% of the sample. Remarks on this clone: The antigen it binds to is not known. No base-level quality is on record; no much larger clone is a single base apart.

The germline V gene encodes CDR1 SGHKS and CDR2 YYEKEE (reference sequence). From the cysteine through the phenylalanine, the CDR3 covers 15 amino acids. Just the 45-base CDR3 DNA is kept, in frame starting at base 1. Relative to germline, V is 0 bases shorter and J is 10 bases shorter, with 14 bases between their ends. The chain couples TRBV5-5 to TRBJ1-6; the best D guess is TRBD1, with 6 bases matching. This sequence was found in a man aged 30-40 years in good health. The sequenced sample consisted of blood. The CDR3 here reads CASSLGPRTESPLHF. Here is the DNA: TGTGCCAGCAGCTTGGGTCCAAGGACAGAATCACCCCTCCACTTT. The entire variable domain, with the stretches around the CDR3 drawn from the reference TRBV5-5 and TRBJ1-6 proteins, is DAGVTQSPTHLIKTRGQQVTLRCSPISGHKSVSWYQQVLGQGPQFIFQYYEKEERGRGNFPDRFSARQFPNYSSELNVNALLLGDSALYLCASSLGPRTESPLHFGNGTRLTVT.